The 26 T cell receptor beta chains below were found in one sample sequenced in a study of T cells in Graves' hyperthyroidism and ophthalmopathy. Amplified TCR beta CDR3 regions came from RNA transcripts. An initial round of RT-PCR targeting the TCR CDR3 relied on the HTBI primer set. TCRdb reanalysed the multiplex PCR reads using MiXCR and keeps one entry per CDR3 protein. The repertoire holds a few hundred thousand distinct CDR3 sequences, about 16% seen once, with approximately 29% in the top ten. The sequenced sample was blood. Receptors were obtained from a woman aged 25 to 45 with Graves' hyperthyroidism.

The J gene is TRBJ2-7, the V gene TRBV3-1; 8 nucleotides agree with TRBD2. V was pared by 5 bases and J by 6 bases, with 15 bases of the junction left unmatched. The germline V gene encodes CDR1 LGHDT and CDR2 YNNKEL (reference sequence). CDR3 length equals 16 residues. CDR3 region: CASSSGPESGRPEQYF. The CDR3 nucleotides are TGTGCCAGCAGCTCAGGGCCGGAGAGCGGGAGACCCGAGCAGTACTTC.

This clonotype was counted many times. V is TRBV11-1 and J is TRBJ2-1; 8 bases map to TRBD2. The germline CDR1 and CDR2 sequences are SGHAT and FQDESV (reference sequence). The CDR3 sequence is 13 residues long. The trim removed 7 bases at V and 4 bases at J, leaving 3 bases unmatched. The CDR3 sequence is CASTTSGYNEQFF. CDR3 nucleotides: TGTGCCAGCACTACTAGCGGTTACAATGAGCAGTTCTTC.

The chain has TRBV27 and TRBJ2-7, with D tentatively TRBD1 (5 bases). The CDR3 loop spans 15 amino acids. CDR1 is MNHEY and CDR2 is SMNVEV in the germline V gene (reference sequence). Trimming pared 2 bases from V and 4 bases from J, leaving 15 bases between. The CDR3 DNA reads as TGTGCCAGCAGTTTAATGCGGATGGGGCTTTACGAGCAGTACTTC. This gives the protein CASSLMRMGLYEQYF.

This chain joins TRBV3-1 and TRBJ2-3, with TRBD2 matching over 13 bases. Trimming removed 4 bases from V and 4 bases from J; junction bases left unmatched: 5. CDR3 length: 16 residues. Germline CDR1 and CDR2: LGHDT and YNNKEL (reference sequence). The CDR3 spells CASSRRTSGSSDTQYF. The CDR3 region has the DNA TGTGCCAGCAGCCGGAGGACTAGCGGGAGTTCAGATACGCAGTATTTT.

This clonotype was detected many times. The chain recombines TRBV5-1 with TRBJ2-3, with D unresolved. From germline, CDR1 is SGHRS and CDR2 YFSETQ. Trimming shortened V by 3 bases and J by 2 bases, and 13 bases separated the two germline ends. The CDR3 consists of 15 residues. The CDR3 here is CASSSTDGPTDTQYF. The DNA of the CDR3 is TGCGCCAGCAGCTCGACTGACGGGCCCACAGATACGCAGTATTTT.

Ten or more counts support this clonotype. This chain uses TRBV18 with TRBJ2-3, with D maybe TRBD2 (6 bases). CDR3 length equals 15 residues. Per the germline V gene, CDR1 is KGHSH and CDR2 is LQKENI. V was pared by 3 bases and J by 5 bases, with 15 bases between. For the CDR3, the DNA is TGTGCCAGCTCACCGCCGGAGGGCCGGATAGATACGCAGTATTTT. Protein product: CASSPPEGRIDTQYF.

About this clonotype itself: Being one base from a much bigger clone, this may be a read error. CDR3 sequence (DNA): TGTGCCAGCAGACGGGACAATAACTATGGCTACACCTTC. Translating gives CASRRDNNYGYTF. J is TRBJ1-2 and V is TRBV27, with D possibly being TRBD1 (6 bases). V gave up 6 bases and J gave up 1 base, with 9 bases separating them. The CDR3 consists of 13 residues. Germline V gene lookup returns CDR1 MNHEY and CDR2 SMNVEV (reference sequence).

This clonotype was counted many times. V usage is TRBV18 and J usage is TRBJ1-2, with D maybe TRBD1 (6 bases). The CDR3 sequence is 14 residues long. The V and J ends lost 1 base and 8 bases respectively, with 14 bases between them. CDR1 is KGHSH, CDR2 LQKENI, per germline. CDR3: CASSPLRDNQGYTF. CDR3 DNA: TGTGCCAGCTCACCACTCCGGGACAATCAAGGCTACACCTTC.

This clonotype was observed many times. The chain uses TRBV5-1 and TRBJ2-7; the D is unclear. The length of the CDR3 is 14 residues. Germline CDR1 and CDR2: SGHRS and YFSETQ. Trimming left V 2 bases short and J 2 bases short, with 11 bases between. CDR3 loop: CASSFGRFPYEQYF. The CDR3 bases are TGCGCCAGCAGCTTCGGCAGGTTCCCCTACGAGCAGTACTTC.

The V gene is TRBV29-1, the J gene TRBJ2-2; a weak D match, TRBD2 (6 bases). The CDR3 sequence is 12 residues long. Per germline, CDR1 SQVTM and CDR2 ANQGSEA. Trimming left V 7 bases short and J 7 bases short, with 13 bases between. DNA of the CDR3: TGCAGCGCCCCTAGCGATGGCGGGGAGCTGTTTTTT. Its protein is CSAPSDGGELFF.

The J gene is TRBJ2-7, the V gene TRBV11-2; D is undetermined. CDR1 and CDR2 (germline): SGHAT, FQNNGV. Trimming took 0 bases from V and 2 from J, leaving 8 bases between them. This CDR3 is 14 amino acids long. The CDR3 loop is CASSLDPNAYEQYF. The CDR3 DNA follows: TGTGCCAGCAGCTTAGATCCGAACGCCTACGAGCAGTACTTC.

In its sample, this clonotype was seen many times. CDR3 in DNA: TGTGCCAGCAGTCCCGACAGGGGACGTGGAGAGACCCAGTACTTC. Protein sequence: CASSPDRGRGETQYF. The chain has TRBV12-3 or TRBV12-4 and TRBJ2-5, with 8 bases identical to TRBD1. The CDR3 loop spans 15 amino acids. With 5 bases clipped from V and 4 bases from J, the junction kept 9 bases outside the gene matches.

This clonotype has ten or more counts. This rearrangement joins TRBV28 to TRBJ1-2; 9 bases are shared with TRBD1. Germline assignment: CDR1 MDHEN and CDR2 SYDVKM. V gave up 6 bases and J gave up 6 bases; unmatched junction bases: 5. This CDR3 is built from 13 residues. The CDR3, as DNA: TGTGCCAGCAGCCTACAGGGGGCGGATGGCTACACCTTC. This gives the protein CASSLQGADGYTF.

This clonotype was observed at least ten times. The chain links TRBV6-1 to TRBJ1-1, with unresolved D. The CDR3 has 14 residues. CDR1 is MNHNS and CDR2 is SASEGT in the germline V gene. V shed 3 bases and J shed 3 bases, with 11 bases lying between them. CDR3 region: CASSDGSGYTEAFF. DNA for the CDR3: TGTGCCAGCAGTGATGGGTCTGGCTACACTGAAGCTTTCTTT.

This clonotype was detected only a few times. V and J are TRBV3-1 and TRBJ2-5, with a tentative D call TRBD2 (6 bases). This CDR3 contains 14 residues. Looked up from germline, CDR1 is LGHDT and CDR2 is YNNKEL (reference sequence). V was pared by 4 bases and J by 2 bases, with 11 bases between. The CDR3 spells CASSRSGSQETQYF. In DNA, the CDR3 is TGTGCCAGCAGCCGCAGCGGGTCGCAAGAGACCCAGTACTTC.

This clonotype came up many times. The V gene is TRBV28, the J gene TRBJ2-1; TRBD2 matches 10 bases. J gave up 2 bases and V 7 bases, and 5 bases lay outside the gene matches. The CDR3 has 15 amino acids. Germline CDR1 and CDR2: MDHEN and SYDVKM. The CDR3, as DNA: TGTGCCAGCAATTCCGGGACTAGCGCCTACAATGAGCAGTTCTTC. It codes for CASNSGTSAYNEQFF.

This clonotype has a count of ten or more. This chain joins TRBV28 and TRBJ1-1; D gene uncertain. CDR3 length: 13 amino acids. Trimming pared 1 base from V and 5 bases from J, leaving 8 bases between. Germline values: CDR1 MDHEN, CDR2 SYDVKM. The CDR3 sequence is CASSLSLWTEAFF. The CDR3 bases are TGTGCCAGCAGTTTATCATTATGGACTGAAGCTTTCTTT.

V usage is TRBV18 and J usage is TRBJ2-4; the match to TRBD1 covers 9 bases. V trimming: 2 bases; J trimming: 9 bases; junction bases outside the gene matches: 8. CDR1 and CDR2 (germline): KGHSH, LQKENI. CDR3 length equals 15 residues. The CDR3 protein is CASSPSRTGVSIQYF. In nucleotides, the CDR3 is TGTGCCAGCTCACCATCTCGGACAGGGGTGTCCATTCAGTACTTC. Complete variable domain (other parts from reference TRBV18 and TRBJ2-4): NAGVMQNPRHLVRRRGQEARLRCSPMKGHSHVYWYRQLPEEGLKFMVYLQKENIIDESGMPKERFSAEFPKEGPSILRIQQVVRGDSAAYFCASSPSRTGVSIQYFGAGTRLSVL.

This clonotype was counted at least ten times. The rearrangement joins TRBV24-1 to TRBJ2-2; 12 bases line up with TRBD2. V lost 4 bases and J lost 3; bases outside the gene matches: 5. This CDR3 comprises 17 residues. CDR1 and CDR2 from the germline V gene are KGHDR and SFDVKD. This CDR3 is CATSDPGLAGYTGELFF. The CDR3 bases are TGTGCCACCAGTGACCCCGGACTAGCGGGATACACCGGGGAGCTGTTTTTT.

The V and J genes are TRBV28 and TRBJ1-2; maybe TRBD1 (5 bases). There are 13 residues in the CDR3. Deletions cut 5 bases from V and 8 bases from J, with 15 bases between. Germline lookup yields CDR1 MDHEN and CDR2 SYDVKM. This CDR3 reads CASSPRGARGYTF. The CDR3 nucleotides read TGTGCCAGCAGTCCTAGGGGCGCCAGGGGCTACACCTTC.

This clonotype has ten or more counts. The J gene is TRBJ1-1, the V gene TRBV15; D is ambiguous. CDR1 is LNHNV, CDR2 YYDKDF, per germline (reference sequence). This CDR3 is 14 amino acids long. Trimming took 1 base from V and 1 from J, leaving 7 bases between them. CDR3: CATSRGEANTEAFF. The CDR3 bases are TGTGCCACCAGCAGAGGCGAGGCGAACACTGAAGCTTTCTTT.

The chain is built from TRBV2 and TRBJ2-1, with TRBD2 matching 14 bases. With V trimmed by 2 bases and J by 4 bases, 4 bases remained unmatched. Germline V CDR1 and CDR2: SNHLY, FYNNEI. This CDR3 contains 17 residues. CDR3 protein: CASSEMGLAGDYNEQFF. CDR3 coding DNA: TGTGCCAGCAGTGAAATGGGACTAGCGGGAGATTACAATGAGCAGTTCTTC.

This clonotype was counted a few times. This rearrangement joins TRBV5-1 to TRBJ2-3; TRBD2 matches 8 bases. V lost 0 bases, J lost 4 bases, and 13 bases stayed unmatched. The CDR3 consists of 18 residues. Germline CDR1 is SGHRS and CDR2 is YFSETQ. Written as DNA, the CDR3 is TGCGCCAGCAGCTTGGGTTCTAGCGGGCTCCCGGGGGCAGATACGCAGTATTTT. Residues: CASSLGSSGLPGADTQYF.

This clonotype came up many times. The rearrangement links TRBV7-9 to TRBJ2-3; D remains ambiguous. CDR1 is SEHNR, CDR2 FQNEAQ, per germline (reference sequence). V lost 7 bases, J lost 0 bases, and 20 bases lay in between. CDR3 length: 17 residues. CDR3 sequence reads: CASTLSPTGFSTDTQYF. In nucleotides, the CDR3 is TGTGCCAGCACCCTATCCCCTACTGGCTTCAGCACAGATACGCAGTATTTT.

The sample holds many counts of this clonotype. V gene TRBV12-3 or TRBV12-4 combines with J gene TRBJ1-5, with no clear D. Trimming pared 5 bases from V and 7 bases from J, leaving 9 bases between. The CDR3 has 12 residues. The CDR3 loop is CASSHLGQPQHF. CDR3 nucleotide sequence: TGTGCCAGCAGTCATCTCGGCCAGCCCCAGCATTTT.

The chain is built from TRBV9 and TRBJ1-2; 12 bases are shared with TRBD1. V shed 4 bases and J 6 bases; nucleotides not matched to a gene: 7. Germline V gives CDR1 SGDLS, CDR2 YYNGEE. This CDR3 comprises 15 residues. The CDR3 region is CASSRQGQGAHGYTF. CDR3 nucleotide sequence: TGTGCCAGCAGCCGCCAGGGACAGGGGGCACATGGCTACACCTTC.